This TCR beta chain is from a study of blood T cell repertoires in COVID-19. Background on the study: Whether acute or convalescent, the COVID-19 samples came from the United States, Italy and Spain. Sample material is recorded as cDNA or gDNA derived from T cells, B-cell-depleted T cells, or PBMCs.

CDR1 is MRHNA, CDR2 SNTAGT, per germline. The V and J ends lost 6 bases and 6 bases, in that order; junction bases with no gene match: 6. This CDR3 has 14 amino acids. Enrolled during active infection, Seattle patients were then followed longitudinally. Methods used by the authors: The authors estimated nucleated cell counts from reference gene primer amplification. Produced via immunoSEQ multiplex PCR; TCRdb's table is partial and in-frame only. The D gene and trimming were derived from the DNA, and the V and J assignments and clone size from that table. This sample has fewer than 200,000 clones, with roughly 80% found just once.

This chain joins TRBV6-4 and TRBJ2-7; 12 bases agree with TRBD1. Material for sequencing was peripheral blood. The sequence was obtained from a woman aged 55-75 years with COVID-19, enrolled during active disease. CDR3 amino acids: CASRGGTGGFEQYF. DNA of the CDR3: TGTGCCAGCAGGGGCGGGACAGGGGGCTTCGAGCAGTACTTC.